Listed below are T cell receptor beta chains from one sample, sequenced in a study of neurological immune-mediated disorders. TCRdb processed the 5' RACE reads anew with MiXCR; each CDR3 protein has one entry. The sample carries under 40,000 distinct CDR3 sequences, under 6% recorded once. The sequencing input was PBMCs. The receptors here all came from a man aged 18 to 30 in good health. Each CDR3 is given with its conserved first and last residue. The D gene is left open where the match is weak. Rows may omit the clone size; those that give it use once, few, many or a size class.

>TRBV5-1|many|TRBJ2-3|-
TGCGCCAGCAGCACAGGGAGAGATACGCAGTATTTT
CASSTGRDTQYF
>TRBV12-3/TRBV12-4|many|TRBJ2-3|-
TGTGCCAGCAGTTTAGGACAGAACACAGATACGCAGTATTTT
CASSLGQNTDTQYF
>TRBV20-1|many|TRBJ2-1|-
TGCAGTGCGGGGTCCCTTACTACTCCCCCTTACAATGAGCAGTTCTTC
CSAGSLTTPPYNEQFF
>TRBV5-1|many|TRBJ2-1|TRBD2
TGCGCCAGCAGCTTGACGAAAGCGGGGCATTACAATGAGCAGTTCTTC
CASSLTKAGHYNEQFF
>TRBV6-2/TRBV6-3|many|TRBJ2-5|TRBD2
TGTGCCAGCACCGACGGGACTAGGGCCCTACAAGAGACCCAGTACTTC
CASTDGTRALQETQYF
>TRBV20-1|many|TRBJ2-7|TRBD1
TGCAGTGCTACCCCGCCGGGGGACAGGGGGCTGTACGAGCAGTACTTC
CSATPPGDRGLYEQYF
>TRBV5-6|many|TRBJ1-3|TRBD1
TGTGCCAGCAGCTTTGGGACGGACAGGAGTTGGTCTGGAAACACCATATATTTT
CASSFGTDRSWSGNTIYF
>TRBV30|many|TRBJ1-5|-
TGTGCCTGGAGCAGGGTTTTTCGCAATCAGCCCCAGCATTTT
CAWSRVFRNQPQHF
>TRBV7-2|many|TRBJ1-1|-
TGTGCCAGCAGCCACTTAGAACGTCCGAACACTGAAGCTTTCTTT
CASSHLERPNTEAFF
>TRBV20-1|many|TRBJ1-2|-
TGCAGTGCCCTGTTGCAGATGACTTATGGCTACACCTTC
CSALLQMTYGYTF
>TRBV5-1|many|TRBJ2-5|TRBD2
TGCGCCAGCAGCCTTTTAGCGGGGGCGGGAGAAGAGACCCAGTACTTC
CASSLLAGAGEETQYF
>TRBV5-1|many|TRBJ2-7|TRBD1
TGCGCCAGCAGCAGCGGACAGGGGGCTTCCTACGAGCAGTACTTC
CASSSGQGASYEQYF
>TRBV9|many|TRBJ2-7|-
TGTGCCAGCAGCGTAGCTTACGTCCCCTACGAGCAGTACTTC
CASSVAYVPYEQYF
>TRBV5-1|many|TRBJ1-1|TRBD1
TGCGCCAGCAGATCAGGGGGCGCGGGGTACACTGAAGCTTTCTTT
CASRSGGAGYTEAFF
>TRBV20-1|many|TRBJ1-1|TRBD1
TGCAGTGCTAGAGATACAGGGGGGGCTACTGAAGCTTTCTTT
CSARDTGGATEAFF
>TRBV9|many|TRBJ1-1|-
TGTGCCAGCAGCGTAGCACAGAGTGGGGCTAAAGCTTTCTTT
CASSVAQSGAKAFF
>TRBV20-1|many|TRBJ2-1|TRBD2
TGCAGTGCTAGCACTAGCGGGGGGGCGGGTAATGAGCAGTTCTTC
CSASTSGGAGNEQFF
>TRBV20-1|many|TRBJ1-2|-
TGCAGTGCTAGGCACGAAGGCTACACCTTC
CSARHEGYTF
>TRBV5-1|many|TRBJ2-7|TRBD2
TGCGCCAGCAGCTTGGGTAGCGGGTTGTCCTACGAGCAGTACTTC
CASSLGSGLSYEQYF
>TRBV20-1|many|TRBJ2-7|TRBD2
TGCAGTGCTCCGTTAGCGGGGGCCGACTACGAGCAGTACTTC
CSAPLAGADYEQYF
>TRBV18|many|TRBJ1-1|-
TGTGCCAGCTCACCACCTAACCCGAGGGACACTGAAGCTTTCTTT
CASSPPNPRDTEAFF
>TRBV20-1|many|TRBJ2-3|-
TGCAGTGCTAGAGATCCCGAGGGCTGGTCAGGAGATACGCAGTATTTT
CSARDPEGWSGDTQYF
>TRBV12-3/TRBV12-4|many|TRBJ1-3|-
TGTGCCAGCAGTTTTGACAAGGGGATAAATTTT
CASSFDKGINF
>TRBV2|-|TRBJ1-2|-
TGTGCCAGCAGTTCCGTGGGGGGATTGAGTGGCTACACCTTC
CASSSVGGLSGYTF
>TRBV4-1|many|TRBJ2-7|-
TGCGCCAGCAGCCAAGTGACAGGCCCTTCGTACGAGCAGTACTTC
CASSQVTGPSYEQYF
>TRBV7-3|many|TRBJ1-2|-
TGTGCCGGCCGAAGGGGGGCGTATCTCTATGGCTACACCTTC
CAGRRGAYLYGYTF
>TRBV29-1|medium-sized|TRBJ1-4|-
TGCAGCGTTGTCGAGGGGAATGAAAAACTGTTTTTT
CSVVEGNEKLFF